This T cell receptor beta chain originates from a study of T-cell memory formation after mild COVID-19. About the research overall: For the most part, TCR clusters were specific to one donor.

The study, taken as a whole, reports: Clones that contracted from day 15 to 85 were balanced CD4/CD8, while later expanders leaned CD4+.

This CDR3 contains 10 residues. Germline CDR1 and CDR2: SQVTM and ANQGSEA. Trimming cost V 7 bases and J 6 bases, with 9 bases left between them. A word on this clonotype: The antigen remains unidentified.

TCRdb re-analysed the 5' RACE reads in MiXCR, keeping a single row per CDR3 protein. Of around 340,000 distinct CDR3 sequences listed, less than 20% are singletons. The gene calls are TRBV29-1 and TRBJ1-2; no reliable D call. Sequenced sample: PBMCs or a T cell subset sorted from them (not recorded which). The sequence derives from a man between 18 and 29 years old who had mild COVID-19 (a few samples of this study predate the infection). Cell type and time point are not known. CDR3 in DNA: TGCAGCGATACGGAGCATGGCTACACCTTC. This translates into CSDTEHGYTF.